The clone carrying this T cell receptor (beta chain) has more than one count but fewer than ten. No antigen is known for it. The authors prepared the TCRbeta library with unique molecular identifiers. TCRdb reanalysed the PCR reads using MiXCR and keeps one entry per CDR3 protein. The sample lists nearly 250,000 distinct CDR3 sequences, under 9.5% occurring once. The entry originates in a study of T-cell reconstitution after alpha-beta-depleted transplantation in children. Points from the study as a whole: Recipient T cells and thymic progenitors that survived were the source of the high TCRbeta diversity seen at day 60 in some patients. About two months after transplant, alpha-beta T cells reportedly came from several hundred expanded graft clones. Newly made T cells mostly supplied T-cell counts and diversity one year after transplant.

This CDR3 has 20 residues. V was pared by 3 bases and J by 5 bases, with 21 bases of the junction left unmatched. V gene TRBV12-3 or TRBV12-4 combines with J gene TRBJ2-3; 9 bases are shared with TRBD2. This sample comprised PBMCs, mostly from graft donor cells, obtained 180 days after TCRalphabeta/CD19-depleted stem cell transplant. The sequence was obtained from a male patient aged 10 to 17 who had a stem cell transplant for acute lymphoblastic leukemia, so the T cells may come from the graft donor. In DNA, the CDR3 is TGTGCCAGCAGTTTTGGACGTAGTGTGCGGCGGGAGGGATTCCGAGATACGCAGTATTTT. Protein sequence: CASSFGRSVRREGFRDTQYF.